The rows below give T cell receptor beta chains drawn from one sample of a study of neurological immune-mediated disorders. MiXCR was run by TCRdb on the 5' RACE reads, yielding one entry per CDR3 protein. The table has fewer than 80,000 distinct CDR3 sequences, 4% to 6% seen once. Sequencing used PBMCs. The receptors here all came from a woman aged 25-40 years with multiple sclerosis. Each CDR3 is given with its conserved first and last residue. Each record gives: clone size, V gene, J gene, D gene, CDR3 protein, CDR3 DNA. D genes are given only for firm matches. Size values are once, few and many counts, or a class for expanded clones, and some rows have none.

size: many
V: TRBV20-1
J: TRBJ1-4
D: TRBD1
CDR3: CSAIGQGNYEKLFF
DNA: TGCAGTGCTATCGGACAGGGGAATTATGAAAAACTGTTTTTT

size: many
V: TRBV5-1
J: TRBJ2-1
D: -
CDR3: CASSFQKGRNEQFF
DNA: TGCGCCAGCAGTTTTCAGAAAGGGCGTAATGAGCAGTTCTTC

size: -
V: TRBV7-8
J: TRBJ2-5
D: TRBD1
CDR3: CASSSRLDRVAETQYF
DNA: TGTGCCAGCAGCTCACGTCTGGACAGGGTCGCAGAGACCCAGTACTTC

size: -
V: TRBV6-6
J: TRBJ1-2
D: -
CDR3: CASSGTFGENYGYTF
DNA: TGTGCCAGCAGCGGGACTTTCGGTGAAAACTATGGCTACACCTTC

size: many
V: TRBV20-1
J: TRBJ2-2
D: -
CDR3: CSAMKANTGELFF
DNA: TGCAGTGCTATGAAGGCCAACACCGGGGAGCTGTTTTTT

size: many
V: TRBV6-6
J: TRBJ2-2
D: -
CDR3: CASSYARGAGAGELFF
DNA: TGTGCCAGCAGTTACGCGCGGGGCGCCGGGGCCGGGGAGCTGTTTTTT

size: many
V: TRBV5-1
J: TRBJ2-3
D: TRBD2
CDR3: CASSLELAGADTQYF
DNA: TGCGCCAGCAGCTTGGAGCTAGCGGGGGCAGATACGCAGTATTTT

size: few
V: TRBV12-3/TRBV12-4
J: TRBJ2-3
D: -
CDR3: CASSPVRGPTDTQYF
DNA: TGTGCCAGCAGCCCGGTGCGGGGGCCCACAGATACGCAGTATTTT

size: many
V: TRBV14
J: TRBJ2-7
D: -
CDR3: CASSQVAGPYEQYF
DNA: TGTGCCAGCAGCCAAGTTGCTGGCCCCTACGAGCAGTACTTC

size: many
V: TRBV5-1
J: TRBJ1-2
D: TRBD1
CDR3: CASSPGTAANYGYTF
DNA: TGCGCCAGCAGTCCAGGGACAGCTGCTAACTATGGCTACACCTTC

size: few
V: TRBV7-3
J: TRBJ2-7
D: TRBD2
CDR3: CASSLRSLAGDDSYEQYF
DNA: TGTGCCAGCAGCTTAAGGTCGCTAGCGGGGGACGACTCCTACGAGCAGTACTTC

size: many
V: TRBV7-2
J: TRBJ1-5
D: TRBD1
CDR3: CASSTYRGPDQPQNF
DNA: TGTGCCAGCAGCACCTACAGGGGGCCGGATCAGCCCCAGAATTTT

size: -
V: TRBV5-1
J: TRBJ2-2
D: -
CDR3: CASGFQGIATGELFF
DNA: TGCGCCAGCGGCTTCCAGGGGATAGCCACCGGGGAGCTGTTTTTT

size: many
V: TRBV9
J: TRBJ2-1
D: TRBD2
CDR3: CASSVAGESYNEQFF
DNA: TGTGCCAGCAGCGTGGCGGGGGAATCCTACAATGAGCAGTTCTTC

size: many
V: TRBV12-3/TRBV12-4
J: TRBJ2-1
D: -
CDR3: CASSPPGGAREQFF
DNA: TGTGCCAGCAGTCCGCCAGGTGGGGCGCGGGAGCAGTTCTTC

size: many
V: TRBV29-1
J: TRBJ2-1
D: -
CDR3: CSVVWLVGSNEQFF
DNA: TGCAGCGTTGTTTGGCTCGTGGGGTCCAATGAGCAGTTCTTC

size: many
V: TRBV5-1
J: TRBJ2-2
D: -
CDR3: CASSLVAGIGELFF
DNA: TGCGCCAGCAGCTTGGTTGCGGGTATCGGGGAGCTGTTTTTT

size: many
V: TRBV5-4
J: TRBJ2-1
D: -
CDR3: CASSLGEDEQFF
DNA: TGTGCCAGCAGCTTGGGGGAAGATGAGCAGTTCTTC

size: many
V: TRBV9
J: TRBJ2-1
D: -
CDR3: CASSLGGSYNEQFF
DNA: TGTGCCAGCAGCCTTGGGGGCTCCTACAATGAGCAGTTCTTC

size: many
V: TRBV12-3/TRBV12-4
J: TRBJ2-4
D: TRBD1
CDR3: CASRSGTEKNIQYF
DNA: TGTGCCAGCAGATCCGGGACAGAGAAAAACATTCAGTACTTC

size: many
V: TRBV28
J: TRBJ2-7
D: TRBD1
CDR3: CASSQGQTLSSYEQYF
DNA: TGTGCCAGCAGTCAGGGACAGACACTTAGCTCCTACGAGCAGTACTTC

size: many
V: TRBV20-1
J: TRBJ1-4
D: -
CDR3: CSAGVRYDNEKLFF
DNA: TGCAGTGCGGGAGTACGGTACGATAATGAAAAACTGTTTTTT

size: -
V: TRBV2
J: TRBJ1-6
D: -
CDR3: CASIPIGPSPLHF
DNA: TGTGCCAGCATACCGATTGGTCCTTCACCCCTCCACTTT

size: many
V: TRBV11-2
J: TRBJ2-3
D: -
CDR3: CASSPRGPFTDTQYF
DNA: TGTGCCAGCAGTCCTCGCGGACCATTCACAGATACGCAGTATTTT

size: many
V: TRBV5-1
J: TRBJ1-3
D: -
CDR3: CASSPGTGILSGNTIYF
DNA: TGCGCCAGCAGCCCGGGTACAGGGATCCTCTCTGGAAACACCATATATTTT

size: many
V: TRBV15
J: TRBJ2-7
D: TRBD1
CDR3: CATSNAGTGFYEQYF
DNA: TGTGCCACCAGCAACGCCGGGACAGGGTTCTACGAGCAGTACTTC

size: few
V: TRBV28
J: TRBJ2-6
D: -
CDR3: CASSQLGIVSGANVLTF
DNA: TGTGCCAGCAGCCAATTAGGGATTGTCTCTGGGGCCAACGTCCTGACTTTC

size: many
V: TRBV5-1
J: TRBJ1-5
D: TRBD1
CDR3: CASSPGGAVGQPQHF
DNA: TGCGCCAGCAGCCCAGGGGGGGCGGTCGGCCAGCCCCAGCATTTT

size: many
V: TRBV15
J: TRBJ1-1
D: -
CDR3: CATSRDGGRGTEAFF
DNA: TGTGCCACCAGCAGAGATGGGGGAAGAGGGACTGAAGCTTTCTTT

size: few
V: TRBV12-3/TRBV12-4
J: TRBJ2-1
D: -
CDR3: CASSFGQNEQFF
DNA: TGTGCCAGCAGTTTCGGGCAGAATGAGCAGTTCTTC

size: -
V: TRBV7-2
J: TRBJ2-5
D: TRBD2
CDR3: CASSLDGGVTQYF
DNA: TGTGCCAGCAGCTTAGATGGGGGGGTGACCCAGTACTTC

size: -
V: TRBV6-5
J: TRBJ2-7
D: -
CDR3: CASSTRGQSYEQYF
DNA: TGTGCCAGCAGTACACGGGGACAATCCTACGAGCAGTACTTC

size: many
V: TRBV12-3/TRBV12-4
J: TRBJ2-2
D: -
CDR3: CASSFGGDTGELFF
DNA: TGTGCCAGCAGTTTCGGAGGGGATACCGGGGAGCTGTTTTTT

size: many
V: TRBV12-3/TRBV12-4
J: TRBJ2-1
D: TRBD1
CDR3: CASSPGTGEIFNEQFF
DNA: TGTGCCAGCAGTCCCGGGACAGGGGAGATATTCAATGAGCAGTTCTTC

size: many
V: TRBV20-1
J: TRBJ2-7
D: -
CDR3: CSARDPPVVDYEQYF
DNA: TGCAGTGCTAGAGATCCCCCAGTGGTTGACTACGAGCAGTACTTC

size: many
V: TRBV20-1
J: TRBJ2-1
D: TRBD2
CDR3: CSAREAGVVYEQFF
DNA: TGCAGTGCTAGAGAGGCGGGGGTGGTTTATGAGCAGTTCTTC

size: few
V: TRBV7-9
J: TRBJ1-1
D: -
CDR3: CASSLLGGGTEAFF
DNA: TGTGCCAGCAGCTTACTCGGGGGTGGCACTGAAGCTTTCTTT

size: many
V: TRBV12-5
J: TRBJ2-6
D: -
CDR3: CASGVGDGANVLTF
DNA: TGTGCTAGTGGTGTGGGAGACGGGGCCAACGTCCTGACTTTC

size: few
V: TRBV11-2
J: TRBJ1-1
D: -
CDR3: CASSGVVPEAFF
DNA: TGTGCCAGCAGCGGTGTGGTTCCTGAAGCTTTCTTT

size: many
V: TRBV5-1
J: TRBJ2-2
D: -
CDR3: CASSPDQAGGTGELFF
DNA: TGCGCCAGCAGCCCTGACCAGGCCGGGGGAACCGGGGAGCTGTTTTTT